These T cell receptor beta chains were read from a single sample in a study of radiotherapy plus CTLA-4 blockade in lung cancer. TCRdb's table, derived via immunoSEQ multiplex PCR, lists solely in-frame clones and lacks some. The sample holds 80,000 to 95,000 clones, around 83% seen once. Sequenced material: peripheral blood, taken from a patient treated with radiotherapy plus ipilimumab. Receptors originate from a human donor with non-small cell lung cancer who had stable disease on radiotherapy plus ipilimumab. CDR3s include the opening cysteine and the closing phenylalanine or tryptophan. Fields, in order: CDR3 length, D gene, V gene, clone size, J gene, CDR3 DNA, CDR3 protein. A D gene is named only where the DNA matches it firmly. Not all rows give a size; the values are once, few, many and, for expanded clones, a class.

cdr3_length: 12; d_call: TRBD2; v_call: TRBV11-1; clone_size: .; j_call: TRBJ2-3; cdr3_nt: TGTGCCAGCAGCTGGACTAGTGATACGCAGTATTTT; cdr3_aa: CASSWTSDTQYF
cdr3_length: 15; d_call: TRBD1; v_call: TRBV5-1; clone_size: .; j_call: TRBJ2-1; cdr3_nt: TGCGCCAGCAGCTGGGGGGACAGGATCCCCAATGAGCAGTTCTTC; cdr3_aa: CASSWGDRIPNEQFF
cdr3_length: 15; d_call: .; v_call: TRBV5-5; clone_size: .; j_call: TRBJ2-3; cdr3_nt: TGTGCCAGCAGCTCCGGGACTTATTCTTCAGATACGCAGTATTTT; cdr3_aa: CASSSGTYSSDTQYF
cdr3_length: 16; d_call: TRBD1; v_call: TRBV11-1; clone_size: .; j_call: TRBJ1-6; cdr3_nt: TGTGCCAGCAGTCCTCGACAGGGGGCTGGTAATTCACCCCTCCACTTT; cdr3_aa: CASSPRQGAGNSPLHF
cdr3_length: 15; d_call: .; v_call: TRBV9; clone_size: .; j_call: TRBJ2-2; cdr3_nt: .; cdr3_aa: CASSVEVWAPGAMFF
cdr3_length: 14; d_call: .; v_call: TRBV18; clone_size: .; j_call: TRBJ1-3; cdr3_nt: TGTGCCAGCTCACCAGTGGACTCTGGAAACACCATATATTTT; cdr3_aa: CASSPVDSGNTIYF
cdr3_length: 15; d_call: TRBD1; v_call: TRBV18; clone_size: .; j_call: TRBJ2-1; cdr3_nt: TGTGCCAGCTCACCTGGGCAGGGGGTCTACAATGAGCAGTTCTTC; cdr3_aa: CASSPGQGVYNEQFF
cdr3_length: 13; d_call: TRBD2; v_call: TRBV2; clone_size: .; j_call: TRBJ2-5; cdr3_nt: TGTGCCAGCAGTGTGCGGGGGGGTGGGACCCAGTACTTC; cdr3_aa: CASSVRGGGTQYF
cdr3_length: 14; d_call: .; v_call: TRBV4-1; clone_size: .; j_call: TRBJ1-5; cdr3_nt: TGCGCCAGCAGCCAAAGTAAAAACCGTCAGCCCCAGCATTTT; cdr3_aa: CASSQSKNRQPQHF
cdr3_length: 13; d_call: .; v_call: TRBV10-3; clone_size: .; j_call: TRBJ2-1; cdr3_nt: TGTGCCATCGGGGGGGCTAGCGGCCGCCGGCAGTTCTTC; cdr3_aa: CAIGGASGRRQFF
cdr3_length: 14; d_call: TRBD1; v_call: TRBV27; clone_size: .; j_call: TRBJ1-1; cdr3_nt: TGTGCCAGCAGTACACGACAGGGGACCACTGAAGCTTTCTTT; cdr3_aa: CASSTRQGTTEAFF
cdr3_length: 13; d_call: .; v_call: TRBV29-1; clone_size: .; j_call: TRBJ1-5; cdr3_nt: TGCAGCGCCACTTGGGGTAGCAATCAGCCCCAGCATTTT; cdr3_aa: CSATWGSNQPQHF
cdr3_length: 14; d_call: .; v_call: TRBV7-9; clone_size: .; j_call: TRBJ2-3; cdr3_nt: TGTGCCAGCAGCTATGGGGACGGCACAGATACGCAGTATTTT; cdr3_aa: CASSYGDGTDTQYF
cdr3_length: 15; d_call: .; v_call: TRBV4-1; clone_size: .; j_call: TRBJ1-2; cdr3_nt: TGCGCCAGCAGCCAAGCTGGAACCGCTAACTATGGCTACACCTTC; cdr3_aa: CASSQAGTANYGYTF
cdr3_length: 13; d_call: .; v_call: TRBV5-6; clone_size: once; j_call: TRBJ2-7; cdr3_nt: TGTGCCAGCAGCTTGGATAAGTTCTACGAGCAGTACTTC; cdr3_aa: CASSLDKFYEQYF
cdr3_length: 14; d_call: TRBD1; v_call: TRBV7-8; clone_size: .; j_call: TRBJ1-2; cdr3_nt: TGTGCCAGCAGCAAGACAGGGGGGGAGAATGGCTACACCTTC; cdr3_aa: CASSKTGGENGYTF
cdr3_length: 15; d_call: TRBD1; v_call: TRBV7-3; clone_size: .; j_call: TRBJ2-4; cdr3_nt: TGTGCCAGCAGCTTAAGTGGGACAGGGAAAAACATTCAGTACTTC; cdr3_aa: CASSLSGTGKNIQYF
cdr3_length: 15; d_call: .; v_call: TRBV4-1; clone_size: once; j_call: TRBJ2-3; cdr3_nt: TGCGCCAGCAGCCAAGATTCAGGGGCCACAGATACGCAGTATTTT; cdr3_aa: CASSQDSGATDTQYF
cdr3_length: 14; d_call: .; v_call: TRBV28; clone_size: .; j_call: TRBJ2-2; cdr3_nt: TGTGCACTTCAACGGGCGGGGAACACCGGGGAGCTGTTTTTT; cdr3_aa: CALQRAGNTGELFF
cdr3_length: 15; d_call: .; v_call: TRBV27; clone_size: .; j_call: TRBJ2-2; cdr3_nt: TGTGCCAGCAGTTTGGGCTACCGGAACACCGGGGAGCTGTTTTTT; cdr3_aa: CASSLGYRNTGELFF
cdr3_length: 16; d_call: TRBD2; v_call: TRBV19; clone_size: .; j_call: TRBJ2-1; cdr3_nt: TGTGCCAGTAGTATAGTCCCAGCGGGAGGGCACAATGAGCAGTTCTTC; cdr3_aa: CASSIVPAGGHNEQFF
cdr3_length: 16; d_call: .; v_call: TRBV7-2; clone_size: .; j_call: TRBJ2-3; cdr3_nt: TGTGCCAGCAGCTTTCAGGGGACAACTAGCACAGATACGCAGTATTTT; cdr3_aa: CASSFQGTTSTDTQYF
cdr3_length: 13; d_call: .; v_call: TRBV10-1; clone_size: once; j_call: TRBJ2-3; cdr3_nt: TGCGCCAGCAGTCCCCCGGGGCGAGATACGCAGTATTTT; cdr3_aa: CASSPPGRDTQYF
cdr3_length: 13; d_call: TRBD1; v_call: TRBV6-1; clone_size: once; j_call: TRBJ2-7; cdr3_nt: TGTGCCAGCAGACGGGACAGTAACTACGAGCAGTACTTC; cdr3_aa: CASRRDSNYEQYF
cdr3_length: 15; d_call: .; v_call: TRBV6-5; clone_size: .; j_call: TRBJ2-2; cdr3_nt: TGTGCCAGCAGTTACCGATCACAGGGTGCCGGGGAGCTGTTTTTT; cdr3_aa: CASSYRSQGAGELFF
cdr3_length: 14; d_call: TRBD1; v_call: TRBV28; clone_size: .; j_call: TRBJ2-7; cdr3_nt: TGTGCCAGCAGCCAAACAGGGGGCATCGACGAGCAGTACTTC; cdr3_aa: CASSQTGGIDEQYF
cdr3_length: 14; d_call: .; v_call: TRBV7-2; clone_size: .; j_call: TRBJ1-5; cdr3_nt: TGTGCCAGCAGCCCGGACAGTAGCAATCAGCCCCAGCATTTT; cdr3_aa: CASSPDSSNQPQHF
cdr3_length: 14; d_call: TRBD1; v_call: TRBV6-6; clone_size: .; j_call: TRBJ1-1; cdr3_nt: TGTGCCAGCAGCCAGCGACAGGGGAACACTGAAGCTTTCTTT; cdr3_aa: CASSQRQGNTEAFF
cdr3_length: 12; d_call: .; v_call: TRBV6-1; clone_size: .; j_call: TRBJ1-6; cdr3_nt: TGTGCCAGCAGCCCAGAGGGAGGTGTCCCCCACTTT; cdr3_aa: CASSPEGGVPHF
cdr3_length: 12; d_call: TRBD2; v_call: TRBV29-1; clone_size: .; j_call: TRBJ2-1; cdr3_nt: TGCAGCGAAACTAGCGGGAGCGGAGAGCAGTTCTTC; cdr3_aa: CSETSGSGEQFF
cdr3_length: 14; d_call: .; v_call: TRBV14; clone_size: once; j_call: TRBJ2-7; cdr3_nt: TGTGCCAGCAGCCGAGACACCGTGGAAGACGAGCAGTACTTC; cdr3_aa: CASSRDTVEDEQYF
cdr3_length: 15; d_call: .; v_call: TRBV18; clone_size: few; j_call: TRBJ1-1; cdr3_nt: TGTGCCAGCTCACCACTCCCAGGGCTGAACACTGAAGCTTTCTTT; cdr3_aa: CASSPLPGLNTEAFF